A selection of T cell receptor beta chains follows, all from one sample in a study of CD8+ T cells in alopecia areata. Produced via immunoSEQ multiplex PCR; TCRdb's table is partial and in-frame only. The profile shows 45,000 to 70,000 clones, about 96% of them singletons. The sample was CD8+ T cells sorted from blood, taken at week 0. All receptors derive from a human donor with alopecia areata. CDR3s include the opening cysteine and the closing phenylalanine or tryptophan.

j_call: TRBJ1-3
v_call: TRBV2
cdr3_aa: CACPERKSGNTIYF

j_call: TRBJ2-7
v_call: TRBV5-1
cdr3_aa: CASSSADRGGYEQYF

j_call: TRBJ2-5
v_call: TRBV7-2
cdr3_aa: CASSLDGGAGETQYF

j_call: TRBJ2-7
v_call: TRBV18
cdr3_aa: CASSASTYEQYF

j_call: TRBJ2-1
v_call: TRBV7-8
cdr3_aa: CASSLSGGKRNEQFF

j_call: TRBJ1-2
v_call: TRBV7-9
cdr3_aa: CASSWTGGSGGYTF

j_call: TRBJ2-7
v_call: TRBV29-1
cdr3_aa: CSVEAGAYEQYF

j_call: TRBJ2-3
v_call: TRBV7-9
cdr3_aa: CASSLGQGGTTDTQYF

j_call: -
v_call: TRBV6-5
cdr3_aa: CASSLGQGAYEQYF

j_call: TRBJ2-7
v_call: TRBV9
cdr3_aa: CASSPGTVFEQYF

j_call: TRBJ2-3
v_call: TRBV4-2
cdr3_aa: CASSQDPLADTQYF

j_call: TRBJ1-6
v_call: TRBV4-1
cdr3_aa: CASSQVIGGSTPLHF

j_call: TRBJ2-7
v_call: TRBV20-1
cdr3_aa: CSARAGNEQYF

j_call: TRBJ1-1
v_call: TRBV27
cdr3_aa: CASSLTWGAGGTEAFF

j_call: TRBJ1-2
v_call: TRBV9
cdr3_aa: CASSAMGLYGYTF

j_call: TRBJ2-7
v_call: TRBV9
cdr3_aa: CASSVDVGGHEQYF

j_call: TRBJ2-3
v_call: TRBV27
cdr3_aa: CASSSSSGDTDTQYF

j_call: TRBJ2-5
v_call: TRBV12-5
cdr3_aa: CASAVQGAGEETQYF